These T cell receptor beta chains were read from a single sample in a study of cytomegalovirus exposure and HLA in healthy donors. Produced via immunoSEQ multiplex PCR; TCRdb's table is partial and in-frame only. The data show approximately 120,000 clones, over 60% seen once. Sequencing used PBMCs. The source is a female donor in good health and CMV-seronegative. CDR3s include the opening cysteine and the closing phenylalanine or tryptophan. The D gene is left open where the match is weak. Only some rows state a clone size, as once, few, many or a class for expanded clones.

>-|TRBV10-3|TRBJ2-5|TRBD1
TGTGCCATCAGGAGTCCAGCAGGGGGAGAGACCCAGTACTTC
CAIRSPAGGETQYF
>-|TRBV6-1|TRBJ2-7|TRBD1
TGTGCCAGCAGTACGGGACAGGGGGCGATATACGAGCAGTACTTC
CASSTGQGAIYEQYF
>-|TRBV6-4|TRBJ2-2|-
TGTGCCAGCAGCCCAGGGGGGTCGCTCACCGGGGAGCTGTTTTTT
CASSPGGSLTGELFF
>-|TRBV5-1|TRBJ2-1|TRBD2
TGCGCCAGCAGCCGGACTAGCGGGACTGGATACAATGAGCAGTTCTTC
CASSRTSGTGYNEQFF
>-|TRBV19|TRBJ1-2|-
TGTGCCAGTAGTATCTCCCAAGGGGATGGCTACACCTTC
CASSISQGDGYTF
>few|TRBV5-1|TRBJ2-1|-
TGCGCCAGCAGCTTGGTCGGGGGAAGAGGCTACAATGAGCAGTTCTTC
CASSLVGGRGYNEQFF
>-|TRBV5-3|TRBJ2-7|TRBD1
TGTGCCAGAAGCCCGGGACAGGAGTCCTACGAGCAGTACTTC
CARSPGQESYEQYF
>-|TRBV25-1|TRBJ2-1|-
TGTGCCAGCAGTGAGCACAGTGAGCAGTTCTTC
CASSEHSEQFF
>-|TRBV7-9|TRBJ1-4|TRBD1
TGTGCCAGCAGTTTAGCACAGGGGTCTGACGAAAAACTGTTTTTT
CASSLAQGSDEKLFF
>-|TRBV19|TRBJ2-7|TRBD1
TGTGCCAGTAGTAGGGGGACAGGTGTCGTCTACGAGCAGTACTTC
CASSRGTGVVYEQYF
>-|TRBV6-5|TRBJ1-4|TRBD1
TGTGCCAGCAGTACAGGACAGGTTTTAGTTGAAAAACTGTTTTTT
CASSTGQVLVEKLFF
>-|TRBV5-1|TRBJ2-2|-
TGCGCCAGCCGGGCTAGCCCAAACACCGGGGAGCTGTTTTTT
CASRASPNTGELFF
>-|TRBV7-2|TRBJ2-5|TRBD2
TGTGCCAGCAGCTTCCGTCCGGGGACTAGCGGGGGGGCCGGAGAGACCCAGTACTTC
CASSFRPGTSGGAGETQYF
>-|TRBV6-1|TRBJ2-7|TRBD2
TGTGCCAGCAGTGTGGGACTAGCGGACGCCTACGAGCAGTACTTC
CASSVGLADAYEQYF
>-|TRBV30|TRBJ1-2|TRBD1
TGTGCCTGGAGATCTTTTCAGGGGGCCCCCAACTATGGCTACACCTTC
CAWRSFQGAPNYGYTF
>-|TRBV5-6|TRBJ2-7|TRBD2
TGTGCCAGCAGCTCGGGACTAGCGGTCTTAGAGCAGTACTTC
CASSSGLAVLEQYF
>once|TRBV15|TRBJ2-4|TRBD2
TGTGCCACCAAGGACGAGGGACTAGCGGGAAACATTCAGTACTTC
CATKDEGLAGNIQYF